Shown below are 10 T cell receptor beta chains from a single sample sequenced in a study of primary melanoma T cells and metastatic recurrence. Clones were sequenced by immunoSEQ multiplex PCR, and TCRdb holds only the in-frame ones, with some missing. The sample holds 75 to 100 clones. The sample taken for sequencing was melanoma tumor tissue. These receptors originate from a human donor with melanoma.

The chain uses TRBV18 and TRBJ1-1; 7 bases match TRBD1. Germline assignment: CDR1 KGHSH and CDR2 LQKENI. The ends lost 3 bases at V and 3 bases at J; junction bases unmatched: 10. The CDR3 totals 16 residues. The CDR3 DNA follows: TGTGCCAGCTCACCGGGTAGACAGGGTCTGGACACTGAAGCTTTCTTT. Amino acids: CASSPGRQGLDTEAFF. Drawing the rest from reference TRBV18 and TRBJ1-1, the complete variable domain is NAGVMQNPRHLVRRRGQEARLRCSPMKGHSHVYWYRQLPEEGLKFMVYLQKENIIDESGMPKERFSAEFPKEGPSILRIQQVVRGDSAAYFCASSPGRQGLDTEAFFGQGTRLTVV.

With respect to this clone: The junction shows a germline mismatch at one end, possibly a read error. CDR3 in amino acids: CANSRSNYEQYF. As DNA, the CDR3 is TGTGCCAACAGCCGCAGTAACTACGAGCAGTACTTC. The rearrangement links TRBV14 to TRBJ2-7; D not certain. Per the germline V gene, CDR1 is SGHDN and CDR2 is FVKESK. This CDR3 has 12 amino acids.

This chain joins TRBV28 and TRBJ2-5; weak D call: TRBD1 (5 bases). The CDR3 runs to 13 residues. Trimming took off 5 bases at V and 5 bases at J, with 12 bases between the two ends. CDR1 and CDR2 (germline): MDHEN, SYDVKM. The CDR3 DNA reads TGTGCCAGCAGTGTTACTTACAGGGAGACCCAGTACTTC. Amino acid sequence: CASSVTYRETQYF.

The rearrangement uses TRBV6-8 and TRBJ2-7, with 7 bases fitting TRBD1. CDR1 is MNHGY and CDR2 is SAAAGT in the germline V gene. The CDR3 runs to 14 residues. The ends lost 6 bases at V and 0 bases at J; junction bases unmatched: 5. The CDR3 sequence: CASSADRVSYEQYF. The CDR3 coding sequence is TGTGCCAGCAGCGCTGACAGGGTCTCCTACGAGCAGTACTTC.

This chain joins TRBV11-3 and TRBJ1-3; unclear D gene. CDR3 size: 14 residues. Germline CDR1 and CDR2: SGHNT and YENEEA. V lost 3 bases and J 2 bases, leaving 8 bases between the germline ends. The CDR3 DNA reads TGTGCCAGCAGCTTCCCAGGTACTGGAAACACCATATATTTT. This sequence encodes CASSFPGTGNTIYF.

The rearrangement joins TRBV11-3 to TRBJ2-3; D is possibly TRBD1 (6 bases). From germline, CDR1 is SGHNT and CDR2 YENEEA. Trimming cost V 5 bases and J 2 bases, with 14 bases left between them. The CDR3 loop spans 15 amino acids. The CDR3 sequence: CASSAIQGFTDTQYF. In DNA form, the CDR3 reads TGTGCCAGCAGCGCGATACAGGGCTTCACAGATACGCAGTATTTT.

This rearrangement joins TRBV28 to TRBJ1-1, with 8 bases fitting TRBD1. The CDR3 loop spans 14 amino acids. After removal of 6 bases from V and 3 bases from J, the junction contained 6 bases not matched to a gene. Germline V gives CDR1 MDHEN, CDR2 SYDVKM. For the CDR3, the DNA is TGTGCCAGCAGGACAGGGGAATCGCACACTGAAGCTTTCTTT. Translated, it gives CASRTGESHTEAFF.

CDR3 bases: TGTGCCAGCACCCTGCCAGGGCGGTGGGAAAAACTGTTTTTT. It is translated as CASTLPGRWEKLFF. The rearrangement joins TRBV11-3 to TRBJ1-4; a weak D match, TRBD1 (5 bases). The CDR3 runs 14 residues. Germline V lookup: CDR1 SGHNT, CDR2 YENEEA. Between the trimmed V and J ends, which lost 7 bases and 8 bases, there was a span of 17 bases. The full variable domain, with the rest looked up from reference TRBV11-3 and TRBJ1-4, is EAGVVQSPRYKIIEKKQPVAFWCNPISGHNTLYWYLQNLGQGPELLIRYENEEAVDDSQLPKDRFSAERLKGVDSTLKIQPAELGDSAVYLCASTLPGRWEKLFFGSGTQLSVL.

The rearrangement links TRBV6-8 to TRBJ2-7; 8 bases align to TRBD1. The CDR3 has 15 residues. The germline V gene has CDR1 MNHGY and CDR2 SAAAGT. Unmatched junction bases numbered 7, after V lost 6 bases and J lost 0 bases. CDR3 in amino acids: CASSPGQGYSYEQYF. CDR3 nucleotide sequence: TGTGCCAGCAGCCCCGGACAGGGTTACTCCTACGAGCAGTACTTC.

This clone came up a few times. The chain employs TRBV11-3 and TRBJ1-3; 12 nucleotides agree with TRBD1. The germline CDR1 and CDR2 sequences are SGHNT and YENEEA. There are 14 residues in the CDR3. Trimming took 5 bases from V and 6 from J; bases not matched to a gene: 2. CDR3 region: CASSQGQGANTIYF. The CDR3 DNA reads TGTGCCAGCAGCCAGGGACAGGGGGCAAACACCATATATTTT.